The 18 T cell receptor beta chains in this list originate from one sample, sequenced in a study of patients and donors after allogeneic stem cell transplantation. TCRdb redid the calling of the RT-PCR reads with MiXCR, one entry per CDR3 protein. The sample yields 65,000 to 80,000 distinct CDR3 sequences, about 26% seen once. The material sequenced was blood, either unsorted or a sorted T cell fraction (not recorded which). These receptors were collected from a human donor who was either an allogeneic HSCT recipient or a stem cell or donor lymphocyte infusion donor (not recorded which). It is not recorded whose cells these are; they may come from a transplant donor.

The CDR3 here is CASSQSKTQYF. The CDR3 DNA is TGTGCCAGCAGCCAATCAAAGACCCAGTACTTC. The rearrangement uses TRBV14 and TRBJ2-5; D remains unclear. The CDR3 is made up of 11 amino acids. Germline CDR1 SGHDN, CDR2 FVKESK. The V and J ends lost 2 bases and 6 bases respectively, with 4 bases between them.

The chain combines TRBV29-1 with TRBJ2-2; 8 nucleotides align to TRBD1. The ends lost 2 bases at V and 3 bases at J; junction bases unmatched: 2. Per germline, CDR1 SQVTM and CDR2 ANQGSEA. The CDR3 covers 14 residues. CDR3 amino acids: CSVEKTGDTGELFF. In DNA, the CDR3 is TGCAGCGTTGAAAAGACAGGGGACACCGGGGAGCTGTTTTTT.

The CDR3 here is CSATRAGGSYNEQFF. The CDR3 bases are TGCAGTGCTACCCGGGCCGGGGGCTCCTACAATGAGCAGTTCTTC. V is TRBV20-1 and J is TRBJ2-1; a possible D gene is TRBD2 (6 bases). The CDR3 contains 15 residues. V was clipped by 4 bases and J by 0 bases, with 13 bases between them. Germline V gene lookup returns CDR1 DFQATT and CDR2 SNEGSKA (reference sequence).

This clonotype was seen just once. This chain links TRBV4-3 with TRBJ1-1, with D hard to call. Looked up from germline, CDR1 is LGHNA and CDR2 is YSLEER. The CDR3 has 14 amino acids. V lost 0 bases and J lost 1, with 6 bases in between. CDR3 protein: CASSQDPQNTEAFF. CDR3 in DNA: TGCGCCAGCAGCCAAGACCCCCAGAACACTGAAGCTTTCTTT.

The chain recombines TRBV30 with TRBJ1-1; D unresolved. This CDR3 contains 12 residues. Germline CDR1 is GTSNPN and CDR2 is SVGIG (reference sequence). Trimming removed 2 bases at V and 0 bases at J, with 4 bases between. The CDR3 here is CAWSWVNTEAFF. CDR3 sequence (DNA): TGTGCCTGGAGTTGGGTGAACACTGAAGCTTTCTTT.

The V call is TRBV12-3 or TRBV12-4, the J call TRBJ2-1; the D is unclear. Trimming removed 7 bases from V and 8 bases from J, with 15 bases in between. The CDR3 runs to 13 residues. The CDR3 DNA sequence: TGTGCCAGCACCCGTCTAATGGCCTATGAGCAGTTCTTC. It codes for CASTRLMAYEQFF.

This clonotype was counted ten times or more. V gene TRBV10-3 combines with J gene TRBJ2-7; 13 nucleotides line up with TRBD2. From germline, CDR1 is ENHRY and CDR2 SYGVKD. Germline trimming cut 6 bases from V and 4 bases from J; bases unmatched to any gene: 6. The CDR3 sequence is 15 residues long. In nucleotides, the CDR3 is TGTGCCATCAGGGCTGGACTAGCGGGAGATTACGAGCAGTACTTC. Its protein product is CAIRAGLAGDYEQYF.

The chain carries TRBV7-3 and TRBJ1-1; D gene unclear. This CDR3 region has 14 residues. The germline V gene has CDR1 SGHTA and CDR2 FQGTGA. Trimming removed 5 bases at V and 0 bases at J, with 10 bases between. The CDR3 coding sequence is TGTGCCAGCAGCCCCTTGGGTTTGAACACTGAAGCTTTCTTT. Residues: CASSPLGLNTEAFF.

This clonotype has just a few counts. The J gene is TRBJ2-3, the V gene TRBV7-2; D remains unclear. The V gene's germline CDR1 is SGHTA and CDR2 FQGNSA. This CDR3 is 11 amino acids long. V lost 3 bases and J 5 bases, leaving 3 bases between the germline ends. The CDR3 nucleotides are TGTGCCAGCAGCTTCGTAGATACGCAGTATTTT. It yields the protein CASSFVDTQYF.

The table lists this clonotype with a few counts. The DNA for the CDR3 is TGTGCCAGTAGTTGGACAGCCGCCAATCAGCCCCAGCATTTT. As protein: CASSWTAANQPQHF. The chain joins TRBV19 to TRBJ1-5, with a tentative D call TRBD1 (6 bases). The CDR3 is 14 residues long. CDR1 LNHDA and CDR2 SQIVND come from the germline V gene (reference sequence). Trimming took off 5 bases at V and 3 bases at J, with 11 bases between the two ends.

The V and J genes are TRBV7-2 and TRBJ2-3; 11 nucleotides line up with TRBD1. CDR1 and CDR2 from the germline V gene are SGHTA and FQGNSA. The trim removed 2 bases at V and 6 bases at J, leaving 10 bases unmatched. This CDR3 comprises 17 residues. As DNA, the CDR3 is TGTGCCAGCAGCTTAATCGGACAGGGGGCGATCGGTGATACGCAGTATTTT. Translated, it gives CASSLIGQGAIGDTQYF.

This clonotype came up a few times. V is TRBV2 and J is TRBJ2-2; tentatively, D is TRBD1 (6 bases). V was cut by 7 bases and J by 3 bases, with 12 bases left in between. This CDR3 comprises 14 residues. Germline V lookup: CDR1 SNHLY, CDR2 FYNNEI. Here the CDR3 DNA reads TGTGCCAGCACAGGGGAAGGAGACACCGGGGAGCTGTTTTTT. Amino acids: CASTGEGDTGELFF.

This rearrangement joins TRBV6-5 to TRBJ1-3; tentatively, D is TRBD1 (5 bases). The length of the CDR3 is 15 residues. Trimming took off 6 bases at V and 3 bases at J, with 15 bases between the two ends. Germline CDR1 MNHEY, CDR2 SVGAGI. CDR3 DNA sequence: TGTGCCAGCAGACCCCCGACAGATCGTGGAAACACCATATATTTT. Amino acids: CASRPPTDRGNTIYF.

In DNA form, the CDR3 reads TGTGCCAGCAGCTCGGGACTAGCGGGGGGATACACCGGGGAGCTGTTTTTT. Its protein is CASSSGLAGGYTGELFF. The V gene is TRBV7-9, the J gene TRBJ2-2, with 15 bases matching TRBD2. The germline gives CDR1 SEHNR, CDR2 FQNEAQ (reference sequence). The J segment lost 3 bases and the V segment lost 4 bases, leaving 3 bases of the junction unmatched. CDR3 length equals 17 residues.

The rearrangement links TRBV12-3 or TRBV12-4 to TRBJ2-7; maybe TRBD1 (6 bases). V gave up 5 bases and J gave up 2 bases, with 10 bases separating them. CDR3 length: 13 residues. CDR3 amino acids: CASSLGQPYEQYF. The CDR3 nucleotides are TGTGCCAGCAGTCTTGGACAGCCCTACGAGCAGTACTTC.

This clonotype has just a few counts. The rearrangement links TRBV10-3 to TRBJ1-2; the D is unclear. V was clipped by 10 bases and J by 3 bases, with 18 bases between them. The CDR3 has 14 residues. Germline CDR1 reads ENHRY; CDR2 reads SYGVKD. CDR3 loop: CATSTEPLDYGYTF. The CDR3 DNA is TGTGCCACCTCCACCGAGCCTCTTGACTATGGCTACACCTTC.

This clonotype was detected only a few times. This sequence joins TRBV28 and TRBJ1-2; no reliable D call. Per the germline V gene, CDR1 is MDHEN and CDR2 is SYDVKM. The CDR3 runs 13 residues. V gave up 6 bases and J gave up 4 bases, with 12 bases separating them. The CDR3 reads CASSPRTAYGYTF. The CDR3 nucleotides read TGTGCCAGCAGCCCACGGACGGCCTATGGCTACACCTTC.

V and J are TRBV24-1 and TRBJ2-3; the match to TRBD2 covers 8 bases. Germline CDR1 is KGHDR and CDR2 is SFDVKD. CDR3 size: 16 residues. Trimming removed 5 bases from V and 8 bases from J; junction bases left unmatched: 14. The CDR3 region has the DNA TGTGCCACCAGTGGGGAAGGCACCGGACTAGCTGGTACGCAGTATTTT. Translation: CATSGEGTGLAGTQYF.